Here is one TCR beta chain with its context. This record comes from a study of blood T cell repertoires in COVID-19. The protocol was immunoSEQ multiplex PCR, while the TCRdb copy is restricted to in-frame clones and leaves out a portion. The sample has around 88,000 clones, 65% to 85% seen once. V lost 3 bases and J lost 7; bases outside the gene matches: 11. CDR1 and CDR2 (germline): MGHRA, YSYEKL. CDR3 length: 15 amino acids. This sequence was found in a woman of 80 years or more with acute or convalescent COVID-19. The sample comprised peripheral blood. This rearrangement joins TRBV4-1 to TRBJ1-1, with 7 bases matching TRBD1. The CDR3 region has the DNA TGCGCCAGCAGCCAGGGAAACAGGGGCCCCCGTGAAGCTTTCTTT. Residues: CASSQGNRGPREAFF.